A single sample is the source of the 12 T cell receptor beta chains below, sequenced in a study of T cell changes during pregnancy in multiple sclerosis. Profiling relied on immunoSEQ multiplex PCR, and the TCRdb table lists in-frame clones only, not all of them. The table has about 40,000 clones, about 89% seen once; the top ten hold about 1.2%. Sequencing was performed on CD4+ T cells from peripheral blood mononuclear cells, taken after pregnancy. All receptors come from a female donor with multiple sclerosis, enrolled in a pregnancy study.

The chain employs TRBV30 and TRBJ1-2, with D tentatively TRBD1 (5 bases). Trimming cost V 0 bases and J 8 bases, with 22 bases left between them. The CDR3 spans 16 residues. Looked up from germline, CDR1 is GTSNPN and CDR2 is SVGIG (reference sequence). The CDR3 loop is CAWSVRSAGVGSGYTF. In DNA form, the CDR3 reads TGTGCCTGGAGTGTAAGGTCCGCGGGGGTGGGATCGGGCTACACCTTC.

The genes are TRBV2 and TRBJ2-7, with a tentative D call TRBD2 (5 bases). Germline CDR1 is SNHLY and CDR2 is FYNNEI. V shed 8 bases and J shed 2 bases, with 13 bases lying between them. The CDR3 extends over 13 amino acids. CDR3 region: CASGRTVAYEQYF. The CDR3 DNA is TGTGCCAGCGGTAGGACTGTGGCCTACGAGCAGTACTTC.

The chain recombines TRBV5-1 with TRBJ2-5; the D gene is possibly TRBD1 (5 bases). Matching the DNA end better, TRBJ2-7 makes the J call doubtful. This CDR3 has 14 amino acids. Germline V lookup: CDR1 SGHRS, CDR2 YFSETQ. The CDR3 reads CASSLDSGLGEQYF. The DNA of the CDR3 is TGCGCCAGCAGCTTGGATTCAGGGTTGGGCGAGCAGTACTTC.

The DNA for the CDR3 is TGTGCCAGCAGCTTACGGACAGGGACCGAACACTATGGCTACACCTTC. Its translation: CASSLRTGTEHYGYTF. The chain couples TRBV11-3 to TRBJ1-2; 8 nucleotides align to TRBD1. The junction had 8 bases not matched to a gene; V was cut back by 2 bases and J by 3 bases. Germline V gene data show CDR1 as SGHNT and CDR2 as YENEEA. The CDR3 is 16 amino acids.

V and J are TRBV5-1 and TRBJ2-2; D possibly corresponds to TRBD1 (5 bases). CDR1 and CDR2 (germline): SGHRS, YFSETQ. This CDR3 has 15 residues. V lost 0 bases to trimming and J lost 2 bases, with 8 bases between them. The CDR3 DNA reads as TGCGCCAGCAGCTTGGACAGGCGTAACACCGGGGAGCTGTTTTTT. Its protein is CASSLDRRNTGELFF.

This sequence joins TRBV6-5 and TRBJ2-7, with D tentatively TRBD1 (6 bases). Trimming took off 6 bases at V and 3 bases at J, with 12 bases between the two ends. CDR3 length: 13 residues. Germline V gene data show CDR1 as MNHEY and CDR2 as SVGAGI. CDR3 sequence (DNA): TGTGCCAGCAGCAGGACAGCCAACTACGAGCAGTACTTC. Residues: CASSRTANYEQYF.

The chain couples TRBV4-2 to TRBJ1-5; maybe TRBD1 (5 bases). Germline CDR1 and CDR2: LGHNA and YNFKEQ. V lost 1 base and J 7 bases, leaving 11 bases between the germline ends. The CDR3 length is 14 residues. The CDR3 DNA reads as TGTGCCAGCAGCCAAGTGGCACAGGACCAGCCCCAGCATTTT. This gives the protein CASSQVAQDQPQHF.

The chain employs TRBV11-1 and TRBJ2-1, with 7 nucleotides matching TRBD2. From germline, CDR1 is SGHAT and CDR2 FQDESV (reference sequence). J lost 1 base, V lost 3 bases, and 3 bases had no gene match. This CDR3 is built from 15 residues. DNA for the CDR3: TGTGCCAGCAGCTTGGGGCGGGGGTCCTACAATGAGCAGTTCTTC. It specifies CASSLGRGSYNEQFF.

The V gene is TRBV5-1, the J gene TRBJ2-1; no clear D gene. CDR1 and CDR2 (germline): SGHRS, YFSETQ. The CDR3 spans 14 residues. Trimming shortened V by 0 bases and J by 7 bases, and 11 bases separated the two germline ends. CDR3 sequence (DNA): TGCGCCAGCAGCTTGGGTCCCACGAGTAATGAGCAGTTCTTC. This encodes CASSLGPTSNEQFF.

The chain links TRBV9 to TRBJ2-1; D might be TRBD2 (6 bases). CDR1 is SGDLS, CDR2 YYNGEE, per germline. The CDR3 runs to 16 residues. V was trimmed by 0 bases and J by 6 bases, leaving 16 bases between them. CDR3 protein: CASSVAGQGGSNEQFF. The CDR3 coding sequence is TGTGCCAGCAGCGTAGCCGGGCAGGGAGGCTCCAATGAGCAGTTCTTC.

The genes are TRBV2 and TRBJ1-2, with 9 bases fitting TRBD1. The germline V gene encodes CDR1 SNHLY and CDR2 FYNNEI. CDR3 size: 14 residues. The V gene end was trimmed by 5 bases and the J gene end by 6 bases; junction bases not matched to a gene: 7. CDR3 nucleotide sequence: TGTGCCAGCAGTTCCGGGACAGGGACTAATGGCTACACCTTC. Translated, it gives CASSSGTGTNGYTF.

This clone was seen a single time. This chain connects TRBV7-9 to TRBJ2-2; 7 nucleotides match TRBD2. The ends lost 4 bases at V and 2 bases at J; junction bases unmatched: 4. Germline V gene sequence: CDR1 SEHNR, CDR2 FQNEAQ (reference sequence). The CDR3 is made up of 15 amino acids. CDR3 bases: TGTGCCAGCAGCTCCGGGACTACCAACACCGGGGAGCTGTTTTTT. Translation gives CASSSGTTNTGELFF.